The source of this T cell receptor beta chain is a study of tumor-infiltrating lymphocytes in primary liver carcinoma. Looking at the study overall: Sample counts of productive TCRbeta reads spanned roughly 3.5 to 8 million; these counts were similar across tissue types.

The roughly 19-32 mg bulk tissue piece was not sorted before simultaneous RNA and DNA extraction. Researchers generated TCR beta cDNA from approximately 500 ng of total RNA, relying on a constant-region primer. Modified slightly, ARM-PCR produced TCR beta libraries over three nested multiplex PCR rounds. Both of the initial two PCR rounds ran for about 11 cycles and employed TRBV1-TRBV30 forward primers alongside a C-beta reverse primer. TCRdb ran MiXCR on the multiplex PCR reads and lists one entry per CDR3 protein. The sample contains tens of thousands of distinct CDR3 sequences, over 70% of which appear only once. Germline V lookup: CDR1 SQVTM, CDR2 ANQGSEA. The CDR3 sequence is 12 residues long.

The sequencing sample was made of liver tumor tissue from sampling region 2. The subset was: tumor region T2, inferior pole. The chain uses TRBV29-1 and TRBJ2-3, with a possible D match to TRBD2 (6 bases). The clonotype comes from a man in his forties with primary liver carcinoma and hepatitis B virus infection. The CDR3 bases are TGCTGCGCCAGACTAGTGACAGATACGCAGTATTTT. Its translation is CCARLVTDTQYF.